These T cell receptor beta chains were read from a single sample in a study of blood T cell repertoires in COVID-19. TCRdb keeps only in-frame clones here, not all; method: immunoSEQ multiplex PCR. This table holds 95,000 to 150,000 clones, approximately 87% found once. The sample consisted of peripheral blood. The receptors here all came from a man between 60 and 70 years old with acute or convalescent COVID-19. CDR3s include the opening cysteine and the closing phenylalanine or tryptophan. The D gene is left open where the match is weak. Rows give clone size only sometimes, using once, few, many, or a class for an expanded clone.

TRBD1	TRBV4-3	NA	16	TRBJ2-7	TGCGCCAGCAGCCAAGAGGCGTCAGGGGGCGATTACGAGCAGTACTTC	CASSQEASGGDYEQYF
TRBD2	TRBV4-3	NA	15	TRBJ2-2	TGCGCCAGCGGTCTAGCGGGAGTCTCCGCCGGGGAGCTGTTTTTT	CASGLAGVSAGELFF
TRBD2	TRBV5-4	NA	15	TRBJ2-5	TGTGCCAGCAGCCCGACTAGCGGTACAAAAGAGACCCAGTACTTC	CASSPTSGTKETQYF
NA	TRBV7-9	NA	14	TRBJ2-7	TGTGCCAGCAGCTTGGGGGCCGCGGGGGACGAGCAGTACTTC	CASSLGAAGDEQYF
NA	TRBV19	once	15	TRBJ2-3	TGTGCCAGTAGTATTGACTGGGAGCGCACAGATACGCAGTATTTT	CASSIDWERTDTQYF
NA	TRBV18	NA	13	TRBJ2-7	TGTGCCAGCTCACCACGGTATCAGGGCGAGCAGTACTTC	CASSPRYQGEQYF
NA	TRBV10-1	NA	14	TRBJ2-1	TGCGCCAGCAGTGAGGGCCCAGGGAGGAATGAGCAGTTCTTC	CASSEGPGRNEQFF
NA	TRBV5-4	NA	12	TRBJ2-5	TGTGCCAGCAGCCTCTGGCGGGAGACCCAGTACTTC	CASSLWRETQYF
TRBD2	TRBV3-1/TRBV3-2	NA	15	TRBJ2-1	TGTGCCAGCAGCCAAGCGGGGGGGAGCCTCAATGAGCAGTTCTTC	CASSQAGGSLNEQFF
NA	TRBV19	NA	16	TRBJ1-2	TGTGCCAGTAGTATAGTCGGCTTGGAGGAGGCGAGAGGCTACACCTTC	CASSIVGLEEARGYTF
NA	TRBV4-2	NA	16	TRBJ2-2	TGTGCCAGCAGCCAAGAGGGCACCGCGAACACCGGGGAGCTGTTTTTT	CASSQEGTANTGELFF
NA	TRBV10-3	NA	14	TRBJ2-7	TGTGCCATCAGTGAGAATGGGGCAGGGAACGAGCAGTACTTC	CAISENGAGNEQYF
NA	TRBV9	NA	16	TRBJ2-6	TGTGCCAGCAGCGTAGCTTGGGGGCTTGGGGCCAACGTCCTGACTTTC	CASSVAWGLGANVLTF
NA	TRBV7-9	NA	13	TRBJ1-1	TGTGCCAGCAGCTTAGAGAGCGACACTGAAGCTTTCTTT	CASSLESDTEAFF
NA	TRBV18	NA	22	TRBJ1-3	TGTGCCAGCTCACCAAGAGGGCAGGCGGGGCCGGTTTGGAAGGACTCTGGAAACACCATATATTTT	CASSPRGQAGPVWKDSGNTIYF
NA	TRBV10-3	once	13	TRBJ1-6	TGTGCCATCACAGGGGAGGGTGATTCACCCCTCCACTTT	CAITGEGDSPLHF
TRBD1	TRBV19	many	16	TRBJ1-5	TGTGCCAGTACCCAAGGGGGCAGGGGGCTCTATCAGCCCCAGCATTTT	CASTQGGRGLYQPQHF
NA	TRBV28	few	15	TRBJ2-7	TGTGCCAGCAGTTTACGACAGGTTAGCTCCTACGAGCAGTACTTC	CASSLRQVSSYEQYF
TRBD2	TRBV9	NA	16	TRBJ2-1	TGTGCCAGCTCTAAGTTAGCGGGAGTTTCCTACAATGAGCAGTTCTTC	CASSKLAGVSYNEQFF
TRBD2	TRBV6-5	NA	14	TRBJ2-5	TGTGCCAGCAGTTACGCGGGAGCTTCGGAGACCCAGTACTTC	CASSYAGASETQYF
NA	TRBV5-4	NA	15	TRBJ2-3	TGTGCCAGCAGCTTAACTAGTACTCCCACAGATACGCAGTATTTT	CASSLTSTPTDTQYF
TRBD2	TRBV28	NA	15	TRBJ2-7	TGTGCCAGCAGCTCCGGGGCTAGCGGGACTAGGGAGCAGTACTTC	CASSSGASGTREQYF
NA	TRBV6-2/TRBV6-3	NA	14	TRBJ1-5	TGTGCCAGCAGTTACTCGAACAGTGATCAGCCCCAGCATTTT	CASSYSNSDQPQHF
NA	TRBV6-5	NA	11	TRBJ2-3	TGTGCCAGCAGTTACAAAAATACGCAGTGTTTT	CASSYKNTQCF
NA	TRBV7-2	NA	14	TRBJ1-5	TGTGCCAGCAGCTTAGGCTCAGGCAGTCAGCCCCAGCATTTT	CASSLGSGSQPQHF
TRBD2	TRBV27	NA	15	TRBJ2-1	TGTGCCAGCAGCCAGGGGGCTAGCGGGAGGGATGAGCAGTTCTTC	CASSQGASGRDEQFF
NA	TRBV7-8	NA	14	TRBJ2-1	TGTGCCAGCAGCTTGGGGCTCCGGGACACTGAGCAGTTCTTC	CASSLGLRDTEQFF
NA	TRBV6-6	NA	12	TRBJ2-7	TGTGCCAGCAGTTACGACAGAAACGAGCAGTACTTC	CASSYDRNEQYF
NA	TRBV27	NA	14	TRBJ2-1	TGTGCCAGCAGTCCTACCCAGGCGGGTAATGAGCAGTTCTTC	CASSPTQAGNEQFF
NA	TRBV29-1	NA	14	TRBJ1-1	TGCAGCGTTGCTGGAGTCAACTCGGACACTGAAGCTTTCTTT	CSVAGVNSDTEAFF
NA	TRBV29-1	once	13	TRBJ2-1	TGCAGCGTTGAAGATGGGGCAGGGAATGAGCAGTTCTTC	CSVEDGAGNEQFF
TRBD2	TRBV27	NA	15	TRBJ2-1	TGTGCCAGCAGTCTTAGCGGGCTGGCCTACAATGAGCAGTTCTTC	CASSLSGLAYNEQFF
TRBD1	TRBV30	once	15	TRBJ1-2	TGTGCCTGGAGTGTAGGGTGGGACAGGGATCGTGGCTACACCTTC	CAWSVGWDRDRGYTF
TRBD1	TRBV12-3/TRBV12-4	NA	13	TRBJ2-5	TGTGCCAGCAGTCAGGGGGCAAAAGAGACCCAGTACTTC	CASSQGAKETQYF
NA	TRBV28	NA	15	TRBJ1-1	TGTGCCAGCAGTTTATGGCGCAGGGGCCGGACTGAAGCTTTCTTT	CASSLWRRGRTEAFF
NA	TRBV4-2	NA	15	TRBJ2-7	TGTGCCAGCAGCCAAGAAGGGCCAGGGCCCAACGAGCAGTACTTC	CASSQEGPGPNEQYF
NA	TRBV12-3/TRBV12-4	NA	12	TRBJ1-1	TGTGCCAGCAGAGGCAACAGAAAGATAGCTTTCTTT	CASRGNRKIAFF
NA	TRBV30	NA	14	TRBJ1-5	TGTGCCTGGAGTGTATCCTCTGGCAATCAGCCCCAGCATTTT	CAWSVSSGNQPQHF
TRBD2	TRBV7-2	NA	16	TRBJ2-3	TGTGCCAGCAGCTTAGGGGGACTAGCGCTACCAGATACGCAGTATTTT	CASSLGGLALPDTQYF
NA	TRBV3-1/TRBV3-2	NA	15	TRBJ2-7	TGTGCCAGCAGCCCCGGGGCGGGATCCTACTACGAGCAGTACTTC	CASSPGAGSYYEQYF
NA	TRBV5-6	NA	16	TRBJ1-5	TGTGCCAGCAGTCAAACCCGGACTGGCCCCAATCAGCCCCAGCATTTT	CASSQTRTGPNQPQHF
NA	TRBV30	NA	13	TRBJ1-4	TGTGCCTGGGAAGGGCAGGGTAATGAAAAACTGTTTTTT	CAWEGQGNEKLFF
TRBD1	TRBV29-1	NA	14	TRBJ2-1	TGCAGCGCCATCCCGGGACAGGGCCACAATGAGCAGTTCTTC	CSAIPGQGHNEQFF
NA	TRBV6-1	NA	13	TRBJ2-7	TGTGCCAGCAGTGAGACAGGCCCCTACGAGCAGTACTTC	CASSETGPYEQYF
TRBD2	TRBV28	NA	17	TRBJ2-6	TGTGCCAGCAGAATAGCGGGAGGGCCCTCTGGGGCCAACGTCCTGACTTTC	CASRIAGGPSGANVLTF
NA	TRBV20-1	NA	11	TRBJ2-7	TGCAGTGCCGGACAATTCTACGAGCAGTACTTC	CSAGQFYEQYF
NA	TRBV6-6	NA	13	TRBJ2-5	TGTGCCAGCAGTTACGGGGCACAAGAGACCCAGTACTTC	CASSYGAQETQYF
NA	TRBV7-2	NA	13	TRBJ1-1	TGTGCCAGCAGTCGAGCTCTAAACACTGAAGCTTTCTTT	CASSRALNTEAFF